Listed below are T cell receptor beta chains from one sample, sequenced in a study of blood T cell repertoires in COVID-19. Data came from immunoSEQ multiplex PCR; TCRdb stores just in-frame clones and leaves some out. The data hold 250,000 or so clones, with roughly 80% observed a single time. What was sequenced was peripheral blood. These receptors were collected from a woman aged 60-75 years with active or convalescent COVID-19. CDR3s include the opening cysteine and the closing phenylalanine or tryptophan. D genes are given only for firm matches. Only part of the rows carry a size: once, few, many, or a class if the clone is expanded.

V	size	D	length	J	CDR3	DNA
TRBV28	.	.	14	TRBJ2-2	CASRVQADTGELFF	TGTGCCAGCAGGGTACAGGCCGACACCGGGGAGCTGTTTTTT
TRBV7-9	.	TRBD1	15	TRBJ1-2	CASLPGQGVMYGYTF	TGTGCCAGCTTACCGGGACAGGGAGTCATGTATGGCTACACCTTC
TRBV25-1	.	.	11	TRBJ2-7	CASGAVVEQYF	TGTGCCAGCGGGGCCGTCGTGGAGCAGTACTTC
TRBV7-2	.	.	15	TRBJ2-5	CASSSLRQLRETQYF	TGTGCCAGCAGCTCGCTCCGGCAGTTGAGGGAGACCCAGTACTTC
TRBV5-1	.	.	17	TRBJ2-1	CASSNHSLVTSYNEQFF	TGCGCCAGCAGCAACCACTCACTAGTCACCTCCTACAATGAGCAGTTCTTC
TRBV29-1	few	TRBD1	12	TRBJ2-7	CSVMDRGYEQYF	TGCAGCGTGATGGACAGGGGCTACGAGCAGTACTTC
TRBV3-1/TRBV3-2	.	TRBD2	14	TRBJ2-1	CASSGPGLAAEQFF	TGTGCCAGCAGCGGGCCGGGACTAGCGGCTGAGCAGTTCTTC
TRBV6-1	.	.	17	TRBJ2-5	CASSEGPYPEIGETQYF	TGTGCCAGCAGTGAAGGTCCCTACCCGGAGATAGGAGAGACCCAGTACTTC
TRBV9	.	TRBD1	15	TRBJ2-7	CASSARPGQSYEQYF	TGTGCCAGCAGCGCACGACCGGGACAGAGTTACGAGCAGTACTTC
TRBV11-2	once	.	16	TRBJ1-2	CASSLDLGGSNYGYTF	TGTGCCAGCAGCTTAGATCTCGGGGGTAGTAACTATGGCTACACCTTC
TRBV5-1	.	.	16	TRBJ2-3	CASSLVAGSKTDTQYF	TGCGCCAGCAGCTTGGTGGCAGGGTCGAAGACAGATACGCAGTATTTT
TRBV18	.	TRBD1	16	TRBJ2-5	CASSPLGQGQWETQYF	TGTGCCAGCTCACCCCTCGGACAGGGGCAGTGGGAGACCCAGTACTTC
TRBV5-6	.	TRBD1	15	TRBJ1-6	CASSRGQGITSPLHF	TGTGCCAGCAGCAGGGGACAGGGGATAACTTCACCCCTCCACTTT
TRBV4-2	.	.	15	TRBJ1-2	CASSQAVRADYGYTF	TGTGCCAGCAGCCAAGCTGTCAGGGCCGACTATGGCTACACCTTC
TRBV20-1	.	.	12	TRBJ2-5	CSASEDPEGLNF	TGCAGTGCTAGTGAGGACCCCGAGGGTTTGAACTTC
TRBV6-5	.	.	12	TRBJ1-2	CASSTRVYGYTF	TGTGCCAGCTCCACCCGGGTTTATGGCTACACCTTC